Reported below is one T cell receptor beta chain. The antigen remains undetermined. The data are from a study of cytomegalovirus exposure and HLA in healthy donors. Study-wide results and caveats: TCR beta V- and J-gene trimming, according to a later analysis, was linked to a missense DCLRE1C variant. Accurate HLA-A and HLA-B prediction from TCR beta sequences was reported for most subjects. Most TCR sequences showed up rarely, but some public TCRs showed up in many donors.

V was pared by 6 bases and J by 3 bases, with 8 bases between. The CDR3 contains 12 residues. Germline V gene data show CDR1 as LGHNT and CDR2 as FRNRAP. 60 Vbeta and 13 Jbeta primers were used in PCR. Original analysis: Roughly 11 million shared chains were among around 80 million unique TCR beta chains counted in a later analysis. Method: immunoSEQ multiplex PCR; TCRdb's copy keeps in-frame clones and lacks some. The DNA gave D and trimming, while V, J and clone size come from that table. The repertoire holds 54,000 or so clones, with 45% to 70% as singletons. The specimen was PBMCs. The chain uses TRBV12-5 and TRBJ2-5, with D possibly TRBD2 on 5 matching bases. This receptor was obtained from a human donor in good health. CDR3 sequence reads: CASGEVEETQYF. DNA of the CDR3: TGTGCTAGTGGGGAGGTCGAAGAGACCCAGTACTTC.